This T cell receptor (beta chain) was sequenced for a study of cytomegalovirus exposure and HLA in healthy donors (dated by TCRdb to between 2016 and 2019). Describing the broader study: A later analysis indicated that the 120 or so validation repertoires were generated on the platform also employed for the approximately 690 repertoires of the first cohort. The study aimed to test whether signatures of past pathogen exposure could be identified by cataloging public T cell receptors. Besides the first cohort of 550 to 750 subjects, a separate validation cohort made up of 120 different subjects was used. To predict cytomegalovirus infection status, the study combined high-throughput TCR immunosequencing, statistical association of individual TCRs with disease status, and machine learning.

Of note for this clone: There is no known antigen for this receptor. Qualities for individual bases were not recorded, and no much larger clone is one base off.

Broader findings and caveats from the paper: Most TCR sequences were seen in very few donors, while some public TCRs were found in many individuals. In a later analysis, TCRs clustered in the first cohort were found to also tend to co-occur in the roughly 130 validation repertoires, with approximately 95% of cluster scores above 0. The classifier was reported to diagnose cytomegalovirus status with high specificity and sensitivity in both the original and validation cohorts. The authors suggested that the approach could potentially be extended to other disease states and immunological phenotypes. All 120 or so repertoires were used to score co-occurrence in the validation cohort in a later analysis, because that analysis had no HLA typing for the cohort. In the study, 150 to 200 TCR beta chains were listed as associated with cytomegalovirus. A few of the identified cytomegalovirus-associated TCR beta chains were confirmed in vitro to be specific for cytomegalovirus antigens.

The donors belonged to the validation cohort of approximately 130 subjects, which was separate from the approximately 700-subject first cohort. CDR1 and CDR2, looked up from the germline V gene, are SNHLY and FYNNEI. Deletion took 1 base off V and 1 base off J, with a span of 10 bases between the germline ends. The CDR3 runs 15 amino acids, cysteine and phenylalanine included. Only the CDR3 DNA stays, 45 bases, in frame from base 1. The library was made by the immunoSEQ multiplex PCR assay. The original methods were these. To diagnose cytomegalovirus status from the catalog of TCR beta chain sequences, a statistical classification framework was built. TCRdb mirrors the immuneACCESS table, restricted to in-frame sequences. Some clones are absent from its copies; in checked studies, under half trace to an unresolved V gene, and the reason for the others is unknown. That table is the source of V, J and clone size, and D and trimming were worked out from the DNA. The sample data list about 150,000 clones, and about 88% of these were observed just once. The top ten constitute about 3.5% of the sample.

Sequencing input: PBMCs. This TCR came from a young woman in good health and CMV-seropositive. The sequence links TRBV2 to TRBJ1-1, with the D gene too uncertain to name. The CDR3 in this case is CASSEVSLPNTEAFF. The DNA sequence is given as TGTGCCAGCAGTGAAGTTAGTCTACCGAACACTGAAGCTTTCTTT. Extended through the reference TRBV2 and TRBJ1-1 proteins, this CDR3 yields the full variable domain: EPEVTQTPSHQVTQMGQEVILRCVPISNHLYFYWYRQILGQKVEFLVSFYNNEISEKSEIFDDQFSVERPDGSNFTLKIRSTKLEDSAMYFCASSEVSLPNTEAFFGQGTRLTVV.